This is a list of T cell receptor beta chains from one sample in a study of Ad26.COV2.S vaccination and SARS-CoV-2 variants. Using immunoSEQ multiplex PCR, the repertoire was profiled, and TCRdb retains in-frame clones only, with some absent. The profile shows hundreds of thousands of clones, more than 80% of them singletons. The sequencing here drew on peripheral blood, taken in a trial of Ad26.COV2.S vaccine versus placebo. The source is a person between 18 and 59 years old who received the Ad26.COV2.S COVID-19 vaccine or a placebo. The CDR3 runs from the conserved cysteine through the conserved F or W. Clone size, where shown, is once, few, many, or a class for clones that have expanded.

>TRBV6-5|TRBJ2-7|NA
CASGRDRSYEQYF
>TRBV12-5|TRBJ1-3|NA
CASGSSLDGGNTIYF
>TRBV4-1|TRBJ1-2|NA
CASSQAPGQGDLNYGYTF
>TRBV15|TRBJ1-5|NA
CATSRGGRGGQPQHF
>TRBV5-4|TRBJ2-1|NA
CASRWDHSYNEQFF
>TRBV10-3|TRBJ2-1|once
CAISESNLAGEQFF
>TRBV6-5|TRBJ2-6|NA
CASSYRAGANVLTF
>TRBV7-2|TRBJ2-1|NA
CASSVRPLNGANEQFF
>TRBV5-1|TRBJ2-3|once
CASSTTGTSPSDTQYF
>TRBV27|TRBJ2-1|once
CASSPALGQPSYNEQFF
>TRBV5-4|TRBJ1-2|once
CASSSDRTYGYTF
>TRBV10-2|TRBJ1-2|NA
CASSGGTGDWGYTF
>TRBV12-2|TRBJ1-1|NA
CASRLARGHVNTEAFF
>TRBV5-1|TRBJ2-2|few
CASSLRTPSNTGELFF
>TRBV2|TRBJ1-2|NA
CASSENGYGYTF
>TRBV12-3/TRBV12-4|TRBJ2-5|NA
CASSFEGLKTQYF
>TRBV10-3|TRBJ2-6|NA
CATAATGAGANVLTF
>TRBV7-9|TRBJ2-2|NA
CASSPLAGENTGELFF
>TRBV18|TRBJ2-1|NA
CASSPGAGGYNEQFF
>TRBV19|TRBJ1-6|NA
CASRLQGNSPLHF
>TRBV19|TRBJ1-2|NA
CASSIRRQDYGYTF
>TRBV29-1|TRBJ1-5|few
CSAGWAQGPQHF
>TRBV15|TRBJ1-4|NA
CATSRDTSVGEKLFF
>TRBV27|TRBJ2-2|NA
CASRRGVSTGELFF
>TRBV5-1|TRBJ1-6|NA
CASSPDRENNSPLHF
>TRBV30|TRBJ1-5|NA
CAWSVAAVGNQPQHF
>TRBV10-3|TRBJ1-5|NA
CAISAGDKGNQPQHF
>TRBV30|TRBJ2-7|NA
CAWSIGDRLRQYF
>TRBV7-9|TRBJ1-2|once
CASSLGTGEGYTF
>TRBV6-2/TRBV6-3|TRBJ2-5|NA
CASSSHPRAQYF
>TRBV3-1/TRBV3-2|TRBJ1-2|NA
CASTRQGGDSGYTF
>TRBV5-1|TRBJ2-3|NA
CASSGRGGPTDTQYF
>TRBV14|TRBJ2-3|NA
CASSPQLAADTQYF
>TRBV6-1|TRBJ1-6|NA
CASSEYASRGFYNSPLHF
>TRBV5-1|TRBJ1-2|NA
CASGQDTGHGYTF
>TRBV6-5|TRBJ1-5|NA
CASRGDLGNQPQHF
>TRBV5-4|TRBJ2-1|once
CASSLGPTSGRHEQFF
>TRBV11-2|TRBJ1-6|NA
CASKGLNSPLHF
>TRBV5-4|TRBJ1-1|NA
CASSPGRIGFTEAFF
>TRBV5-8|TRBJ1-1|NA
CASAGAKRSTEAFF
>TRBV30|TRBJ2-5|NA
CAWRAGGETQYF
>TRBV24-1|TRBJ2-1|NA
CATSEPLGGGGYNEQFF
>TRBV11-2|TRBJ2-7|once
CASSYLPPGLADSYEQYF
>TRBV6-6|TRBJ2-7|NA
CASSASFYEQYF
>TRBV7-9|TRBJ2-2|NA
CASSSLRGSAGELFF
>TRBV2|TRBJ1-1|NA
CASSEGRGAFF
>TRBV24-1|TRBJ2-2|NA
CATSGRDRGQHTPGELFF
>TRBV14|TRBJ2-3|NA
CASSHGQGSDTQYF
>TRBV29-1|TRBJ1-1|NA
CSVEGRGGEAFF
>TRBV7-2|TRBJ1-2|NA
CASSSHTGGVNYGYTF
>TRBV7-8|TRBJ1-1|once
CASSLEGVNTEAFF
>TRBV7-2|TRBJ1-1|NA
CASSSTGIFEAFF
>TRBV30|TRBJ1-1|NA
CAWDRGGNTEAFF
>TRBV7-6|TRBJ2-1|NA
CASSLDRAGGYNEQFF
>TRBV21-1|TRBJ2-7|once
CASRGLYEQYF
>TRBV5-1|TRBJ2-1|NA
CASSLASGRALGEQFF
>TRBV7-9|TRBJ2-2|NA
CASIQGGTGELFF